The present T cell receptor (beta chain) was sequenced within a study of PD-L1 blockade in urothelial cancer. TCRdb's table, derived via immunoSEQ multiplex PCR, lists solely in-frame clones and lacks some. Altogether roughly 47,000 clones are present, around 79% being singletons, with the ten largest covering 10%. The time point denotes: pretreatment peripheral blood. CDR3 length: 14 amino acids. Germline CDR1 LGHNA, CDR2 YNFKEQ. V gave up 1 base and J gave up 1 base, with 8 bases separating them. This sequence joins TRBV4-2 and TRBJ2-7, with D perhaps matching TRBD2 (6 bases). This clonotype was obtained from a man aged 70 or older with urothelial cancer. The source material was PBMCs, sampled around atezolizumab (anti-PD-L1) treatment. CDR3 nucleotide sequence: TGTGCCAGCAGCCAAGTTGGAGGGTCCTACGAGCAGTACTTC. Translation gives CASSQVGGSYEQYF.